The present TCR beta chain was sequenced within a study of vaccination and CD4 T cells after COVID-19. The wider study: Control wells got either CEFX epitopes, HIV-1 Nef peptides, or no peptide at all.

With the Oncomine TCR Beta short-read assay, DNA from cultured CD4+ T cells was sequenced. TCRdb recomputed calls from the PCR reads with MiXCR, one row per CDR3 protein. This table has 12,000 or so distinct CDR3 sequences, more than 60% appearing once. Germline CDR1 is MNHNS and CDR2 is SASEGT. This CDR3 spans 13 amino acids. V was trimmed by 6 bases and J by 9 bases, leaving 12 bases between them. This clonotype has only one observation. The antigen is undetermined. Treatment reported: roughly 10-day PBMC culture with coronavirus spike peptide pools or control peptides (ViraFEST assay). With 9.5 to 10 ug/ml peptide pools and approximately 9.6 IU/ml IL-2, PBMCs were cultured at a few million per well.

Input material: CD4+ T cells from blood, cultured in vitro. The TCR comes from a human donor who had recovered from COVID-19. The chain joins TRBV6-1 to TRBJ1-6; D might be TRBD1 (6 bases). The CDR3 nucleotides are TGTGCCAGCAGCCCGGCAGGGGTTTCACCCCTCCACTTT. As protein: CASSPAGVSPLHF.